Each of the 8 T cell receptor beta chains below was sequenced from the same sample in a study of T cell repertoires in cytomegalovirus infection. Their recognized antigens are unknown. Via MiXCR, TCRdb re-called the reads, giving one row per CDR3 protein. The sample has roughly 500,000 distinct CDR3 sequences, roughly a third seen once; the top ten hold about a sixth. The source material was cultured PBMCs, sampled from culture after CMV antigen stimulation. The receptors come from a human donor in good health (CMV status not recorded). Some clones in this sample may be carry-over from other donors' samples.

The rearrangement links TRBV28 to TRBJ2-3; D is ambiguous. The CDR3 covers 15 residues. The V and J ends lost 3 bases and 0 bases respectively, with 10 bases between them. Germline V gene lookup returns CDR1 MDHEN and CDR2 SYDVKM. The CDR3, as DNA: TGTGCCAGCAGTTTTATGTCTTCTAGCACAGATACGCAGTATTTT. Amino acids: CASSFMSSSTDTQYF.

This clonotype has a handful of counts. The CDR3 nucleotides are TGTGCCAGCAGCATGGGCGGTAATACTGAAGCTTTCTTT. Protein sequence: CASSMGGNTEAFF. The chain couples TRBV14 to TRBJ1-1; D is undetermined. Trimming shortened V by 5 bases and J by 5 bases, and 12 bases separated the two germline ends. The CDR3 is 13 residues long. CDR1 is SGHDN, CDR2 FVKESK, per germline.

CDR3 sequence reads: CSARSPSGYNEQFF. The CDR3 nucleotides are TGCAGTGCTAGGTCGCCTAGCGGGTACAATGAGCAGTTCTTC. This sequence joins TRBV20-1 and TRBJ2-1, with 8 bases matching TRBD2. The CDR3 consists of 14 residues. The V gene end was trimmed by 3 bases and the J gene end by 4 bases; junction bases not matched to a gene: 5. Germline V gene data show CDR1 as DFQATT and CDR2 as SNEGSKA (reference sequence).

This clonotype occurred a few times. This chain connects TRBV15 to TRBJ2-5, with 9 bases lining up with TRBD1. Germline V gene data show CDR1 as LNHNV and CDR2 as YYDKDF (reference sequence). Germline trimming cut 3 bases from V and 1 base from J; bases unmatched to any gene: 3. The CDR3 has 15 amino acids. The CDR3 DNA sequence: TGTGCCACCAGCAGGGACAGGGGCCTCCAAGAGACCCAGTACTTC. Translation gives CATSRDRGLQETQYF.

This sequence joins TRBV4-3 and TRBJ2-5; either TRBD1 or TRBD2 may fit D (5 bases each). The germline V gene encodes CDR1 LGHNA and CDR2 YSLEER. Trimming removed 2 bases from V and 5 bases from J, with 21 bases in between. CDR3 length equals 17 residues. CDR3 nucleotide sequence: TGCGCCAGCAGCCAATCCACCGGGACCCTAATGGGTGAGACCCAGTACTTC. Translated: CASSQSTGTLMGETQYF.

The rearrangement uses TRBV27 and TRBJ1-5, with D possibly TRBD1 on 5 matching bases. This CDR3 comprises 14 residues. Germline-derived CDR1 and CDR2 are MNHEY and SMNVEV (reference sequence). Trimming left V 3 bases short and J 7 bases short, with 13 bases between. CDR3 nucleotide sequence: TGTGCCAGCAGTTTGAGGGGCCCGGGGCAGCCCCAGCATTTT. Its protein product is CASSLRGPGQPQHF.

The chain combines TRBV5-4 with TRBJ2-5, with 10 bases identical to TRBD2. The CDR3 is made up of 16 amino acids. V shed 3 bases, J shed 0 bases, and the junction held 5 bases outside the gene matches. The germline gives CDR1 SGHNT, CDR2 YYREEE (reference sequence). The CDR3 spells CASSSAGLAYQETQYF. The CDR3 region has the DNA TGTGCCAGCAGCTCGGCGGGACTAGCGTACCAAGAGACCCAGTACTTC. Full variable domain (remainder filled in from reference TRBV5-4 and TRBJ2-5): ETGVTQSPTHLIKTRGQQVTLRCSSQSGHNTVSWYQQALGQGPQFIFQYYREEENGRGNFPPRFSGLQFPNYSSELNVNALELDDSALYLCASSSAGLAYQETQYFGPGTRLLVL.

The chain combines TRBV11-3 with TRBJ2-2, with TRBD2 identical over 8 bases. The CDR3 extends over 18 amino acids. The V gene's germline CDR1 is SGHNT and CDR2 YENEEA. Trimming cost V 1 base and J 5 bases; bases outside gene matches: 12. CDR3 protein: CASSLGHPGLGRTGELFF. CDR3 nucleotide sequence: TGTGCCAGCAGCTTAGGACATCCGGGACTAGGGCGTACCGGGGAGCTGTTTTTT.